This TCR beta chain was observed in a study of blood T cell repertoires in COVID-19. V dropped 4 bases and J dropped 4; count of bases not matched to a gene: 3. This CDR3 has 14 residues. CDR1 LNHNV and CDR2 YYDKDF come from the germline V gene (reference sequence). TCRdb's copy holds only in-frame clones and misses some; the assay was immunoSEQ multiplex PCR. The sample shows fewer than 75,000 clones, roughly nine tenths of them seen only once. The source is a human donor in a cohort sampled during active COVID-19. Sequences were obtained from peripheral blood. The chain joins TRBV15 to TRBJ2-7, with 11 bases lining up with TRBD1. CDR3 in amino acids: CATSKGQGAYEQYF. In nucleotides, the CDR3 is TGTGCCACCAGCAAAGGACAGGGGGCTTACGAGCAGTACTTC.